The clone carrying this TCR beta chain has only a few counts. Its antigen is unknown. Measured with immunoSEQ multiplex PCR; TCRdb has only the in-frame clones, and not every one. Of 130,000 to 150,000 clones listed, approximately 88% are singletons. The data were obtained in a study of T cell responses to AZD1222 COVID-19 vaccine. The CDR3 length is 13 residues. CDR1 is MNHEY, CDR2 SVGAGI, per germline. V was pared by 6 bases and J by 0 bases, with 9 bases between. Study-wide results and caveats: Reports indicate that nearly half of spike-specific TCRs are directed at unmutated variant regions.

The source material was peripheral blood, sampled on day 0 of MenACWY control vaccination. The TCR originated in an adult in good health. The rearrangement links TRBV6-5 to TRBJ2-7; no definite D call. The CDR3 reads CASRDGGSYEQYF. CDR3 in DNA: TGTGCCAGCAGGGACGGTGGCTCCTACGAGCAGTACTTC.